This T cell receptor beta chain came from a study of blood T cell repertoires in COVID-19 (dated by TCRdb to the early 2020s). Notes on the research overall: Samples covering the acute and convalescent phases of COVID-19 were provided by collaborators in the United States, Italy and Spain. The prospective study material was composed of cDNA or gDNA derived from T cells, B-cell-depleted T cells, or PBMCs. Deeply sampled blood TCRbeta repertoires from subjects exposed to, actively infected with, or recovered from COVID-19 were included in the dataset. The repertoires were released in a freely available public database intended as a resource for research on the immune response to SARS-CoV-2. Samples came from the ongoing ImmuneRACE study (first 160 participants) plus 1,254 subjects from 6 global collaborators. Sample metadata almost always included a de-identified subject ID, COVID-19 status, age in years and sex. Where HLA class I and class II types were available, the types were taken from metadata supplied by the sample provider, not from assay-based typing. Here is what the overall study found, with its caveats: Clinical and demographic metadata were provided uncurated, with the amount varying by source and participant.

Whole blood was collected in K2EDTA tubes by collaborating institutions according to the institutions' own protocols. For TCRbeta analysis, collaborators shipped samples in one of three forms: frozen whole blood, isolated PBMCs, or DNA extracted from either of those sample types. The immunoSEQ Assay, a bias-controlled multiplex PCR, was used to amplify TCRbeta CDR3 regions from genomic DNA. In the authors' own workflow: Within the assay, amplification of reference gene primers was used to estimate how many nucleated cells each sample contained. To quantify the absolute abundance of each unique TCRbeta CDR3 rearrangement, sequence reads were collapsed and filtered. For each sample, productive Simpson clonality was calculated as the square root of Simpson's diversity index across productive rearrangements. The table comes from immuneACCESS by way of TCRdb, which keeps in-frame sequences with V and J called. Part of the clones is missing from these tables; in studies checked, under half for an unresolved V gene and the rest for unknown reasons. V, J and clone size reflect that table, while D and trimming were determined from the DNA. The sample data list fewer than 400,000 clones, and 85% of these were observed just once. Clones ranked in the top ten supply roughly 3.6% of the sample.

Reading the germline V gene gives CDR1 SGHVS and CDR2 FNYEAQ. Ends trimmed: V by 4 bases, J by 2 bases; bases unmatched to a gene: 7. The CDR3 runs 15 amino acids, cysteine and phenylalanine included. The DNA shown is the 45-base CDR3, in frame from base 1. With respect to this clone: Its antigen is currently not known. No base qualities exist here, and no much larger clone lies one base off it.

Specimen: peripheral blood. The sequence was obtained from a woman aged 18-29 years with acute or convalescent COVID-19. The chain links TRBV7-6 with TRBJ1-2; 7 junctional bases match TRBD1. The DNA sequence is as follows: TGTGCCAGCAGCTACCAGGACAGGAGAAACTATGGCTACACCTTC. This encodes CASSYQDRRNYGYTF.